The T cell receptor (beta chain) under discussion was sequenced for a study of radiotherapy plus CTLA-4 blockade in lung cancer. Study overall: Across the patients, objective responses occurred in about 19%, and disease control in roughly 31%. Study results and limitations: Per reports, early blood T cell clone dynamics, plus interferon-beta, forecast response most strongly. Peripheral blood showed expansion of tumor-derived TCR clones after radiotherapy and ipilimumab.

The protocol was immunoSEQ multiplex PCR, while the TCRdb copy is restricted to in-frame clones and leaves out a portion. This table holds roughly 86,000 clones, roughly four fifths found once. Note on this clone: Its antigen is unknown. Other DNA sequences in this sample translate to the same CDR3.

V was clipped by 5 bases and J by 2 bases, with 9 bases between them. This CDR3 region has 14 residues. Germline CDR1 reads SGHVS; CDR2 reads FQNEAQ. In chemo-refractory metastatic non-small-cell lung cancer, patients got ipilimumab CTLA-4 blockade together with focal radiation. The TCR sequence derives from a human donor with non-small cell lung cancer who had stable disease on radiotherapy plus ipilimumab. The input for sequencing was peripheral blood, taken from a patient treated with radiotherapy plus ipilimumab. The V gene is TRBV7-8, the J gene TRBJ2-2, with D tentatively TRBD2 (5 bases). Here the CDR3 reads CASSLRGNTGELFF. The CDR3 bases are TGTGCCAGCAGCCTCCGGGGTAACACCGGGGAGCTGTTTTTT. The full variable domain, rest sourced from reference TRBV7-8 and TRBJ2-2, is GAGVSQSPRYKVAKRGQDVALRCDPISGHVSLFWYQQALGQGPEFLTYFQNEAQLDKSGLPSDRFFAERPEGSVSTLKIQRTQQEDSAVYLCASSLRGNTGELFFGEGSRLTVL.